The sequence of this TCR beta chain was determined in a study of blood T cell repertoires in COVID-19. The table lists this clone with a few counts. Method: immunoSEQ multiplex PCR; TCRdb's copy keeps in-frame clones and lacks some. The sample has roughly 93,000 clones; approximately 84% are singletons. This CDR3 comprises 14 residues. V was trimmed by 8 bases and J by 0 bases, leaving 8 bases between them. Germline values: CDR1 MDHEN, CDR2 SYDVKM. Material for sequencing was peripheral blood. This chain joins TRBV28 and TRBJ2-6; no definite D call. The sequence came from a woman aged 80 or older with acute or convalescent COVID-19. CDR3 DNA: TGTGCCAGCCACACCCTCTCTGGGGCCAACGTCCTGACTTTC. Its translation is CASHTLSGANVLTF.